The 9 T cell receptor beta chains listed next were all sequenced from one sample in a study of blood T cell repertoires in COVID-19. Clones were sequenced by immunoSEQ multiplex PCR, and TCRdb holds only the in-frame ones, with some missing. The sample has approximately 180,000 clones; 80% to 90% are singletons. The specimen sequenced was peripheral blood. All receptors come from a man aged 60-69 years with acute or convalescent COVID-19.

This chain uses TRBV5-1 with TRBJ1-4, with TRBD1 matching over 7 bases. Germline V gene lookup returns CDR1 SGHRS and CDR2 YFSETQ. This CDR3 has 14 residues. Trimming at V came to 6 bases and at J to 4 bases, leaving 6 bases not matched to a gene. CDR3 in amino acids: CASTSGQLNEKLFF. CDR3 coding DNA: TGCGCCAGCACGTCGGGACAGCTTAATGAAAAACTGTTTTTT. The variable domain in full, completed from reference TRBV5-1 and TRBJ1-4, reads KAGVTQTPRYLIKTRGQQVTLSCSPISGHRSVSWYQQTPGQGLQFLFEYFSETQRNKGNFPGRFSGRQFSNSRSEMNVSTLELGDSALYLCASTSGQLNEKLFFGSGTQLSVL.

The chain joins TRBV5-1 to TRBJ1-4; no reliable D call. CDR3 size: 15 residues. V lost 4 bases and J 3 bases, leaving 13 bases between the germline ends. Germline V gene sequence: CDR1 SGHRS, CDR2 YFSETQ. The CDR3 DNA reads as TGCGCCAGCAGCCCGGGAGAAGCGGCTAATGAAAAACTGTTTTTT. This sequence encodes CASSPGEAANEKLFF.

The V and J genes are TRBV28 and TRBJ2-7; the D gene is possibly TRBD1 (6 bases). The V gene lost 2 bases and the J gene lost 4 bases, with 21 bases spanning the gap. Germline V lookup: CDR1 MDHEN, CDR2 SYDVKM. This CDR3 comprises 17 residues. CDR3 DNA: TGTGCCAGCAGTTTACAGGGGTCAGGGCTTCGTGCTTACGAGCAGTACTTC. It specifies CASSLQGSGLRAYEQYF.

This clone was seen once. The chain employs TRBV6-2 or TRBV6-3 and TRBJ1-5, with D perhaps matching TRBD1 (6 bases). Per the germline V gene, CDR1 is MNHEY and CDR2 is SVGEGT. This CDR3 region has 17 residues. V was trimmed by 2 bases and J by 0 bases, leaving 14 bases between them. The CDR3 DNA reads TGTGCCAGCAGTTACAGTTCAGGGGTCGGTAGCAATCAGCCCCAGCATTTT. Protein sequence: CASSYSSGVGSNQPQHF.

The rearrangement links TRBV18 to TRBJ2-2, with D perhaps TRBD1 (5 bases). The V gene's germline CDR1 is KGHSH and CDR2 LQKENI. This CDR3 comprises 15 residues. V gave up 2 bases and J gave up 0 bases, with 7 bases separating them. CDR3 nucleotide sequence: TGTGCCAGCTCACCAGCAGGGACGAACACCGGGGAGCTGTTTTTT. This codes for CASSPAGTNTGELFF. The whole variable domain, filled in from reference TRBV18 and TRBJ2-2, reads NAGVMQNPRHLVRRRGQEARLRCSPMKGHSHVYWYRQLPEEGLKFMVYLQKENIIDESGMPKERFSAEFPKEGPSILRIQQVVRGDSAAYFCASSPAGTNTGELFFGEGSRLTVL.

The chain combines TRBV28 with TRBJ1-1, with TRBD1 as a possible D gene (6 bases). Germline CDR1 reads MDHEN; CDR2 reads SYDVKM. The CDR3 runs to 15 residues. V was cut by 3 bases and J by 6 bases, with 17 bases left in between. The CDR3: CASSFPRGPSAEAFF. The CDR3 nucleotides are TGTGCCAGCAGTTTTCCCAGGGGCCCTAGTGCTGAAGCTTTCTTT. The full variable domain, completed using reference TRBV28 and TRBJ1-1, is DVKVTQSSRYLVKRTGEKVFLECVQDMDHENMFWYRQDPGLGLRLIYFSYDVKMKEKGDIPEGYSVSREKKERFSLILESASTNQTSMYLCASSFPRGPSAEAFFGQGTRLTVV.

The V gene is TRBV7-6, the J gene TRBJ2-1, with no clear D. Germline CDR1 is SGHVS and CDR2 is FNYEAQ. The CDR3 sequence is 15 residues long. V lost 0 bases and J 3 bases, leaving 9 bases between the germline ends. The CDR3: CASSLAVSYYNEQFF. The DNA of the CDR3 is TGTGCCAGCAGCTTAGCAGTCAGTTACTACAATGAGCAGTTCTTC. Looking up the rest from reference TRBV7-6 and TRBJ2-1 gives the full variable domain: GAGVSQSPRYKVTKRGQDVALRCDPISGHVSLYWYRQALGQGPEFLTYFNYEAQQDKSGLPNDRFSAERPEGSISTLTIQRTEQRDSAMYRCASSLAVSYYNEQFFGPGTRLTVL.

This clone is a singleton in its sample. The chain links TRBV6-2 or TRBV6-3 to TRBJ1-5, with no clear D. The CDR3 is 18 residues long. Trimming removed 0 bases at V and 1 base at J, with 16 bases between. Germline loops: CDR1 MNHEY, CDR2 SVGEGT. CDR3 coding DNA: TGTGCCAGCAGTTACTCGAGGCGGCAATCCCTAAGCAATCAGCCCCAGCATTTT. This translates into CASSYSRRQSLSNQPQHF.

The rearrangement uses TRBV12-5 and TRBJ2-2; 7 bases match TRBD1. V lost 3 bases, J lost 1 base, and 11 bases stayed unmatched. CDR3 length equals 18 residues. Germline-derived CDR1 and CDR2 are LGHNT and FRNRAP. The CDR3 DNA reads as TGTGCTAGTGGTTTCCGGGACAGCGCTATAGTGAACACCGGGGAGCTGTTTTTT. This gives the protein CASGFRDSAIVNTGELFF. The whole variable domain, filled in from reference TRBV12-5 and TRBJ2-2, reads DARVTQTPRHKVTEMGQEVTMRCQPILGHNTVFWYRQTMMQGLELLAYFRNRAPLDDSGMPKDRFSAEMPDATLATLKIQPSEPRDSAVYFCASGFRDSAIVNTGELFFGEGSRLTVL.